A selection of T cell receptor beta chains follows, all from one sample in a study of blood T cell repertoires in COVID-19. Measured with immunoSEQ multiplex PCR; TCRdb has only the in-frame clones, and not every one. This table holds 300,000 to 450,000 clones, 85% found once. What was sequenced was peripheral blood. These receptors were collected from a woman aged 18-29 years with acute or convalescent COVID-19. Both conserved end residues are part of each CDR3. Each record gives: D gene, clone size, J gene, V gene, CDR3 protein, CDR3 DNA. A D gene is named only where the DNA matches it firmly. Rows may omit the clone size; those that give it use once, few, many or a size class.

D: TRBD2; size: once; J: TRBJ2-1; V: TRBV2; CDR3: CASLALAGYEQFF; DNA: TGTGCCAGTCTAGCCCTAGCGGGGTATGAGCAGTTCTTC
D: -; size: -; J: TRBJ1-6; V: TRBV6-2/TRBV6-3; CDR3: CASSYSWPGIRSPLHF; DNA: TGTGCCAGCAGTTACTCGTGGCCAGGGATCCGCTCACCCCTCCACTTT
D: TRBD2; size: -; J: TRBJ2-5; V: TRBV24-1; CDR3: CATSDPRLAGEETQYF; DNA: TGTGCCACCAGTGATCCTCGACTAGCGGGAGAGGAGACCCAGTACTTC
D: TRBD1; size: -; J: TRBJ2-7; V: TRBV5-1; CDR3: CASSLPGQGNEQYF; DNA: TGCGCCAGCAGCTTGCCCGGACAGGGGAACGAGCAGTACTTC
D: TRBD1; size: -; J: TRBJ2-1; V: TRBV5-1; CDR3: CASSSRPGQGYNEQFF; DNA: TGCGCCAGCAGCTCCCGACCGGGACAGGGGTACAATGAGCAGTTCTTC
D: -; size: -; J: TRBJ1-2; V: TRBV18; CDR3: CASLEAANYGYTF; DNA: TGTGCCAGCTTAGAAGCGGCTAACTATGGCTACACCTTC
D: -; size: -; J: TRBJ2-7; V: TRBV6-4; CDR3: CASSDCGRAESEQYF; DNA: TGTGCCAGCAGTGACTGCGGCAGGGCGGAGTCCGAGCAGTACTTC
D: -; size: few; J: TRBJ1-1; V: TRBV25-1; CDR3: CASSDTGRMPEAFF; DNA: TGTGCCAGCAGTGACACGGGAAGGATGCCTGAAGCTTTCTTT
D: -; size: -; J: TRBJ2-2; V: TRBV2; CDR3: CASIHRENTGELFF; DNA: TGTGCCAGCATACACCGGGAGAACACCGGGGAGCTGTTTTTT
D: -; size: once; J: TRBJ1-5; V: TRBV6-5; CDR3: CASSLSAGGNQPQHF; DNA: TGTGCCAGCAGTTTGTCCGCAGGGGGCAATCAGCCCCAGCATTTT
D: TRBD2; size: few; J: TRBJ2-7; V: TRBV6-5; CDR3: CASVPSGNLVYEQYF; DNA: TGTGCCAGCGTCCCTAGCGGGAACCTTGTATACGAGCAGTACTTC
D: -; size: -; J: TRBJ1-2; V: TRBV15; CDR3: CATSRDRTAAGGYTF; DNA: TGTGCCACCAGCAGAGACCGGACCGCGGCGGGCGGCTACACCTTC
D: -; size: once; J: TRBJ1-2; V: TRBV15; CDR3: CATSRGRQDGYGYTF; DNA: TGTGCCACCAGCAGAGGACGACAGGACGGCTATGGCTACACCTTC
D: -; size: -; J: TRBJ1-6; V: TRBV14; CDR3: CASSHLKNSPLHF; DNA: TGTGCCAGCAGCCACCTAAAAAATTCACCCCTCCACTTT
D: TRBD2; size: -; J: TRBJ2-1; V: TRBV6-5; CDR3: CASSWGTSGNEQFF; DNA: TGTGCCAGCAGCTGGGGAACTAGCGGGAACGAGCAGTTCTTC
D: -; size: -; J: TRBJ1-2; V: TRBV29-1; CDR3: CSVEAQGGGYGYTF; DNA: TGCAGCGTTGAGGCACAGGGTGGTGGCTATGGCTACACCTTC
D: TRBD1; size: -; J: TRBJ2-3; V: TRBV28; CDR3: CASRLGGARTDTQYF; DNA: TGTGCCAGCAGGTTAGGGGGCGCGAGGACAGATACGCAGTATTTT